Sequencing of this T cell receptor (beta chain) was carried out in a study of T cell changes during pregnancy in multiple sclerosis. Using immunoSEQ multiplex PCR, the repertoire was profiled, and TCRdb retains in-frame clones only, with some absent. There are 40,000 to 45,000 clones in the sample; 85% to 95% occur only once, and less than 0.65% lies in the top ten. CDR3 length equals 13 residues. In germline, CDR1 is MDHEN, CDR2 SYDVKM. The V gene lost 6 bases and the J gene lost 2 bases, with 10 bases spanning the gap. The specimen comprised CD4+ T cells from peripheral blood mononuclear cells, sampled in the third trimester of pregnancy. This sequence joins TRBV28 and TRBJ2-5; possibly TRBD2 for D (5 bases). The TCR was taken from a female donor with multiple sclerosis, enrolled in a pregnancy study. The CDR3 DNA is TGTGCCAGCAGAAAACTAGAACAAGAGACCCAGTACTTC. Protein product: CASRKLEQETQYF.